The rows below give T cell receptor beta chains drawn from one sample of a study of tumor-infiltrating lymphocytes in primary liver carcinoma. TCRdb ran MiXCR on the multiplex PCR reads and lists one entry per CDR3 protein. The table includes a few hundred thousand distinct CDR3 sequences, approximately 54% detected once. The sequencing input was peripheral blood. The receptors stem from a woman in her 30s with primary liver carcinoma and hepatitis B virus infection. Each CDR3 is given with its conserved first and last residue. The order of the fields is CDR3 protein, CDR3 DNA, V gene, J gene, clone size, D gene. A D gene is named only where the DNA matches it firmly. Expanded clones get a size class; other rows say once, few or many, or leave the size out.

CDR3aa: CASGHPRTEAVNEQFF
CDR3nt: TGCGCCAGCGGCCACCCGCGGACAGAGGCGGTAAATGAGCAGTTCTTC
v_gene: TRBV4-3
j_gene: TRBJ2-1
abundance: -
d_gene: -

CDR3aa: CASSARGVRSGANVLTF
CDR3nt: TGTGCCAGCAGTGCCCGGGGCGTGCGCTCTGGGGCCAACGTCCTGACTTTC
v_gene: TRBV6-6
j_gene: TRBJ2-6
abundance: few
d_gene: -

CDR3aa: CASSPNRGLTEAFF
CDR3nt: TGTGCCAGCAGTCCCAACAGGGGCCTCACTGAAGCTTTCTTT
v_gene: TRBV6-5
j_gene: TRBJ1-1
abundance: few
d_gene: TRBD1

CDR3aa: CASSLTTWGTQYF
CDR3nt: TGTGCCAGCAGCTTAACTACCTGGGGGACCCAGTACTTC
v_gene: TRBV7-9
j_gene: TRBJ2-5
abundance: few
d_gene: -

CDR3aa: CASSHAGANTGELFF
CDR3nt: TGTGCCAGCAGCCATGCAGGGGCGAACACCGGGGAGCTGTTTTTT
v_gene: TRBV11-2
j_gene: TRBJ2-2
abundance: -
d_gene: -

CDR3aa: CVSSLMGTSGPRSSYEQYF
CDR3nt: TGTGTCAGCAGTTTAATGGGGACTAGCGGACCCAGGAGCTCCTACGAGCAGTACTTC
v_gene: TRBV28
j_gene: TRBJ2-7
abundance: -
d_gene: TRBD2

CDR3aa: CASTNPGLAGNEQFF
CDR3nt: TGTGCCAGCACCAACCCGGGACTAGCGGGAAATGAGCAGTTCTTC
v_gene: TRBV7-8
j_gene: TRBJ2-1
abundance: -
d_gene: TRBD2

CDR3aa: CASSRQGAREHEQYF
CDR3nt: TGTGCCAGCAGTAGACAGGGGGCCAGGGAGCACGAGCAGTACTTC
v_gene: TRBV12-3/TRBV12-4
j_gene: TRBJ2-7
abundance: few
d_gene: TRBD1

CDR3aa: CASSLQASDPSVYEQYF
CDR3nt: TGTGCCAGCAGCCTACAGGCTAGCGACCCCTCTGTCTACGAGCAGTACTTC
v_gene: TRBV5-5
j_gene: TRBJ2-7
abundance: -
d_gene: -

CDR3aa: CTSSYSGFGTEAFF
CDR3nt: TGTACCAGCAGCTACTCGGGTTTCGGCACTGAAGCTTTCTTT
v_gene: TRBV6-5
j_gene: TRBJ1-1
abundance: -
d_gene: -

CDR3aa: CASGRANTEAFF
CDR3nt: TGTGCCAGCGGACGTGCGAACACTGAAGCTTTCTTT
v_gene: TRBV28
j_gene: TRBJ1-1
abundance: -
d_gene: -

CDR3aa: CASSAGGRTETQYF
CDR3nt: TGTGCCAGCAGTGCGGGCGGGAGGACAGAGACCCAGTACTTC
v_gene: TRBV6-1
j_gene: TRBJ2-5
abundance: once
d_gene: TRBD2

CDR3aa: CASSQDTAVDYGYTF
CDR3nt: TGCGCAAGCAGCCAAGATACAGCCGTCGACTATGGCTACACCTTC
v_gene: TRBV4-3
j_gene: TRBJ1-2
abundance: -
d_gene: -

CDR3aa: CAWSPPLIGSQYF
CDR3nt: TGTGCCTGGAGCCCCCCCCTTATTGGGTCTCAGTACTTC
v_gene: TRBV30
j_gene: TRBJ2-4
abundance: -
d_gene: -

CDR3aa: CASSQVLSLRADTQYF
CDR3nt: TGTGCCAGCAGCCAAGTACTTTCTCTTCGGGCAGATACGCAGTATTTT
v_gene: TRBV4-2
j_gene: TRBJ2-3
abundance: -
d_gene: -

CDR3aa: CASSPEEGGGEQFF
CDR3nt: TGCGCCAGCAGCCCTGAGGAGGGGGGAGGTGAGCAGTTCTTC
v_gene: TRBV4-1
j_gene: TRBJ2-1
abundance: -
d_gene: -

CDR3aa: CASRNLRDRGTEAFF
CDR3nt: TGTGCCAGCAGGAATCTCCGGGACAGGGGGACTGAAGCTTTCTTT
v_gene: TRBV28
j_gene: TRBJ1-1
abundance: -
d_gene: TRBD1

CDR3aa: CASSFQGPYYEQYF
CDR3nt: TGTGCGAGCAGCTTCCAGGGTCCCTACTACGAGCAGTACTTC
v_gene: TRBV7-9
j_gene: TRBJ2-7
abundance: -
d_gene: -

CDR3aa: CASKVEEGSNQPQHF
CDR3nt: TGTGCCAGCAAGGTGGAGGAGGGGAGCAATCAGCCCCAGCATTTT
v_gene: TRBV2
j_gene: TRBJ1-5
abundance: -
d_gene: -

CDR3aa: CASQLTPGAGQETQYF
CDR3nt: TGTGCCAGCCAACTCACCCCAGGGGCGGGGCAAGAGACCCAGTACTTC
v_gene: TRBV28
j_gene: TRBJ2-5
abundance: -
d_gene: -

CDR3aa: CAAGDRGRDTQYF
CDR3nt: TGTGCCGCCGGGGACAGAGGAAGAGATACGCAGTATTTT
v_gene: TRBV24-1
j_gene: TRBJ2-3
abundance: -
d_gene: TRBD1

CDR3aa: CASSLSVGSPGELFF
CDR3nt: TGTGCCAGCAGTTTATCAGTCGGGAGCCCCGGGGAGCTGTTTTTT
v_gene: TRBV12-3/TRBV12-4
j_gene: TRBJ2-2
abundance: few
d_gene: -

CDR3aa: CASRLTRGNTIYF
CDR3nt: TGTGCCAGCAGACTCACTCGGGGGAACACCATATATTTT
v_gene: TRBV13
j_gene: TRBJ1-3
abundance: many
d_gene: -

CDR3aa: CASSRMAGTSGNNEHCF
CDR3nt: TGCGCCAGCAGCCGCATGGCAGGGACTAGCGGGAACAATGAGCACTGCTTC
v_gene: TRBV4-3
j_gene: TRBJ2-1
abundance: -
d_gene: TRBD2

CDR3aa: CASSLAPIITGELFF
CDR3nt: TGTGCCAGCAGCTTGGCACCCATAATCACCGGGGAGCTGTTTTTC
v_gene: TRBV5-6
j_gene: TRBJ2-2
abundance: -
d_gene: -

CDR3aa: CGSSDRSYEQCF
CDR3nt: TGTGGCAGCAGCGACAGGTCCTACGAGCAGTGCTTC
v_gene: TRBV11-2
j_gene: TRBJ2-7
abundance: -
d_gene: -

CDR3aa: CASTFRGRLFF
CDR3nt: TGTGCCAGCACTTTCCGGGGAAGACTGTTTTTT
v_gene: TRBV12-3/TRBV12-4
j_gene: TRBJ1-4
abundance: -
d_gene: -

CDR3aa: CASTPLGNSPLHF
CDR3nt: TGTGCCAGTACCCCGTTGGGGAATTCACCCCTCCACTTT
v_gene: TRBV7-9
j_gene: TRBJ1-6
abundance: -
d_gene: -

CDR3aa: CASGATRGAGETQYF
CDR3nt: TGTGCCAGCGGCGCTACGCGGGGTGCGGGAGAGACCCAGTACTTC
v_gene: TRBV7-9
j_gene: TRBJ2-5
abundance: once
d_gene: -

CDR3aa: CASSFSWGEAFF
CDR3nt: TGTGCCAGCAGTTTCAGTTGGGGCGAAGCTTTCTTT
v_gene: TRBV12-3/TRBV12-4
j_gene: TRBJ1-1
abundance: few
d_gene: -

CDR3aa: CASSQETDNSPLHF
CDR3nt: TGTGCCAGCAGCCAAGAGACAGATAATTCACCCCTCCACTTT
v_gene: TRBV4-2
j_gene: TRBJ1-6
abundance: -
d_gene: -

CDR3aa: CASSPPGQALQQYF
CDR3nt: TGTGCTAGCAGTCCGCCGGGACAGGCCCTCCAGCAGTACTTC
v_gene: TRBV6-2/TRBV6-3
j_gene: TRBJ2-7
abundance: -
d_gene: TRBD1